Listed below are T cell receptor beta chains from one sample, sequenced in a study of cytomegalovirus exposure and HLA in healthy donors. Profiled with immunoSEQ multiplex PCR; TCRdb holds only in-frame clones, not every one. This table has more than 80,000 clones, over 70% appearing once. Sample: PBMCs. These receptors were taken from a girl aged 2 to 10 in good health and CMV-seropositive. The CDR3 runs from the conserved cysteine through the conserved F or W. Each record gives: J gene, clone size, V gene, D gene, CDR3 DNA, CDR3 protein. The D gene is left open where the match is weak. The listing skips clone size in some rows; elsewhere it reads once, few, many or a size class.

TRBJ2-7 | few | TRBV20-1 | TRBD2 | TGCAGTGCCCGGGGGGCCTACGAGCAGTACTTC | CSARGAYEQYF
TRBJ2-1 | - | TRBV30 | - | TGTGCCTGGAGTACAGCTCCCTACAATGAGCAGTTCTTC | CAWSTAPYNEQFF
TRBJ2-7 | - | TRBV4-2 | TRBD1 | TGTGCCAGCAGCCAAGACAGTGGGACAGGGGCAAGGAGCTACGAGCAGTACTTC | CASSQDSGTGARSYEQYF
TRBJ1-5 | few | TRBV5-6 | - | TGTGCCAGCAGCTTGCAACGGGAGGGCAATCAGCCCCAGCATTTT | CASSLQREGNQPQHF
TRBJ2-5 | - | TRBV20-1 | TRBD2 | TGCTCCCGGACTAGCAAAGAGACCCAGTACTTC | CSRTSKETQYF
TRBJ1-2 | - | TRBV28 | TRBD1 | TGTGCCAGCAGTTTAGGGGACAGATTCTATGGCTACACCTTC | CASSLGDRFYGYTF
TRBJ2-7 | - | TRBV27 | TRBD1 | TGTGCCAGCAGTCGGGACAGTTACTACGAGCAGTACTTC | CASSRDSYYEQYF
TRBJ2-7 | - | TRBV2 | TRBD1 | TGTGCCAGCGTGAGACCGGGACAGGGACACTACGAGCAGTACTTC | CASVRPGQGHYEQYF
TRBJ2-2 | - | TRBV6-5 | - | TGTGCCAGCAGTTACCGGACTTCCCGAGGCGGCGGGGAGCTGTTTTTT | CASSYRTSRGGGELFF
TRBJ2-1 | - | TRBV7-9 | - | TGTGCCAGCAGTACAGTAAATGAGCAGTTCTTC | CASSTVNEQFF
TRBJ2-7 | - | TRBV29-1 | - | TGCAGCGCCGTCGCGGGGATACTTTACGAGCAGTACTTC | CSAVAGILYEQYF
TRBJ1-1 | - | TRBV11-2 | - | TGTGCCAGCAGCGCTACAGGGAATACTGAAGCTTTCTTT | CASSATGNTEAFF
TRBJ2-3 | - | TRBV5-4 | TRBD2 | TGTGCCAGCAGCGTCGCGTTAGCGGGAGACCGTGATACGCAGTATTTT | CASSVALAGDRDTQYF
TRBJ2-7 | - | TRBV9 | - | TGTGCCAGCAGCTTGAGCGGCTACGAGCAGTACTTC | CASSLSGYEQYF
TRBJ2-4 | - | TRBV5-1 | TRBD1 | TGCGCCAGCAGCTTTGGACAGGGGACATATCAGTACTTC | CASSFGQGTYQYF
TRBJ2-1 | few | TRBV27 | - | TGTGCCAGCAGTTTATGGGGCCAAGACGGCAATGAGCAGTTCTTC | CASSLWGQDGNEQFF
TRBJ1-1 | - | TRBV6-6 | TRBD1 | TGTGCCAGCAGCCCGACAGGGGAGAGGGCTGAAGCTTTCTTT | CASSPTGERAEAFF
TRBJ1-5 | - | TRBV29-1 | - | TGCAGCGTCGCCGACGGACTCATAGGCAATCAGCCCCAGCATTTT | CSVADGLIGNQPQHF
TRBJ2-2 | - | TRBV11-2 | TRBD1 | TGTGCCAGCAGCCGACAGGGTTCCACCGGGGAGCTGTTTTTT | CASSRQGSTGELFF
TRBJ2-1 | - | TRBV6-6 | - | TGTGCCAGCAGTGAGACAGAGGACTCCTACAATGAGCAGTTCTTC | CASSETEDSYNEQFF